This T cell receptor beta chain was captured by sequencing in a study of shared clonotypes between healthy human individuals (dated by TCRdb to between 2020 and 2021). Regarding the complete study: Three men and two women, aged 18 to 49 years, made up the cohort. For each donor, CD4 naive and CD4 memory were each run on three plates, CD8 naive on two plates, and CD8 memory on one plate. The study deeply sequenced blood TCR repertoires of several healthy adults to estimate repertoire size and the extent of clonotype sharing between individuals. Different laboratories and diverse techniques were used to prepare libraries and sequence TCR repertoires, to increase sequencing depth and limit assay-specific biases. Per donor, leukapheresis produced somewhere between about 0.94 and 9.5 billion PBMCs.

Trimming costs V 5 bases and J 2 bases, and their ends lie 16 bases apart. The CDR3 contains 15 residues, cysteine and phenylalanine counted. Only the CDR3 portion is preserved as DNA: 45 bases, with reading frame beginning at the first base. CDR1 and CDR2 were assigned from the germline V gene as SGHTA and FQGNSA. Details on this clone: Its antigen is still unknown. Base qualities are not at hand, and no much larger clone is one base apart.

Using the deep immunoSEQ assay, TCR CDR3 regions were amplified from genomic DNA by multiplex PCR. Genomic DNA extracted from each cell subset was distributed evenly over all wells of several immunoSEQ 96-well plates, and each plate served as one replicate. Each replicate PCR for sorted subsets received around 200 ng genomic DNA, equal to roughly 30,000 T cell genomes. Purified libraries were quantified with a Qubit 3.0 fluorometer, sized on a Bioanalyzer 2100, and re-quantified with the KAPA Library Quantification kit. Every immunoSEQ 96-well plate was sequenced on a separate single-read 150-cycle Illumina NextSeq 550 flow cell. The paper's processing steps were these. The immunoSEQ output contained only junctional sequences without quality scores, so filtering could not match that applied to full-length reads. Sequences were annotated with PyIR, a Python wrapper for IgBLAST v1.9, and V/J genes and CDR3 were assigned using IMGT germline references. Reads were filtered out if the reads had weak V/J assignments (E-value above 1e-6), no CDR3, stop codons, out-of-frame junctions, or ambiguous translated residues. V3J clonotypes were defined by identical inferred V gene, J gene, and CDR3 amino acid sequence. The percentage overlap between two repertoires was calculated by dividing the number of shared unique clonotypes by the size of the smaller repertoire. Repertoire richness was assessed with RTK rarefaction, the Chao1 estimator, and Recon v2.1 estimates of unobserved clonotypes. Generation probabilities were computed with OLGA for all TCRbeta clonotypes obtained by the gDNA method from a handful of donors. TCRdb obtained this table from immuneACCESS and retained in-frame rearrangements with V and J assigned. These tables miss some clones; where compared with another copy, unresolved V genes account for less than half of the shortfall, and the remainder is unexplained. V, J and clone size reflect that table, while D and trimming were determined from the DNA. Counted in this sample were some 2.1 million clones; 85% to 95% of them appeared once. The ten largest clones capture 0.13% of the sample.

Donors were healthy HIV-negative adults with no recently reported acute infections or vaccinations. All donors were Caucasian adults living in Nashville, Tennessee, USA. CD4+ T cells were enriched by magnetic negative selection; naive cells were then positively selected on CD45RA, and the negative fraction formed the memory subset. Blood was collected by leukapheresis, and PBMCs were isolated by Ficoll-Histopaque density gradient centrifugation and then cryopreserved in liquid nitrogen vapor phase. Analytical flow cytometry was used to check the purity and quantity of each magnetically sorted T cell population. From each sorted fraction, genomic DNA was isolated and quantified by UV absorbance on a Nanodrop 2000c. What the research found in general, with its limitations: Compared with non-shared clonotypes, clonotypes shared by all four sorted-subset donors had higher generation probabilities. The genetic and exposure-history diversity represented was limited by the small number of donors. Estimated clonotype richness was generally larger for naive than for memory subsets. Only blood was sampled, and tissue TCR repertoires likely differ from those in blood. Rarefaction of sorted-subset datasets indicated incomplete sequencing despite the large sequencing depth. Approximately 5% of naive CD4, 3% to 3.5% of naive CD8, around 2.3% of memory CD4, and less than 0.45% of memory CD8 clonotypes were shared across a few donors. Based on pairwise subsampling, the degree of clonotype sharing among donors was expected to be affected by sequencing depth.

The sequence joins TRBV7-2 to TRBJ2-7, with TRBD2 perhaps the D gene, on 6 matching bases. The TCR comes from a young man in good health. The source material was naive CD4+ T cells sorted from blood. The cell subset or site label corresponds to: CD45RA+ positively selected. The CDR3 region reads CASSTQSGGPYEQYF. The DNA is TGTGCCAGCAGCACTCAGTCCGGGGGTCCCTACGAGCAGTACTTC. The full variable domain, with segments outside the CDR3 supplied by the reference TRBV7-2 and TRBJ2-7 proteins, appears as GAGVSQSPSNKVTEKGKDVELRCDPISGHTALYWYRQSLGQGLEFLIYFQGNSAPDKSGLPSDRFSAERTGGSVSTLTIQRTQQEDSAVYLCASSTQSGGPYEQYFGPGTRLTVT.